The TCR beta chain described here comes from a study of shared clonotypes between healthy human individuals. Overall study results and limits: The authors expected sequencing depth to affect clonotype sharing among donors.

Comment on this clone: Its antigen is not known.

The data were produced by immunoSEQ multiplex PCR, yet TCRdb's version contains in-frame clones alone and is incomplete. The table has some 1 million clones, under 80% seen once. The sequenced material came from memory CD4+ T cells sorted from blood. The sample's subset: CD45RA-negative fraction. The sequence was collected from a man aged 18 to 30 in good health.

CDR3: CASSSPTSGEKLFF. The CDR3 nucleotides are TGTGCCAGCAGCTCCCCAACGTCGGGGGAAAAACTGTTTTTT. This rearrangement joins TRBV5-4 to TRBJ1-4; D not certain. Germline V gives CDR1 SGHNT, CDR2 YYREEE (reference sequence). The CDR3 is made up of 14 amino acids. V was pared by 3 bases and J by 8 bases, with 14 bases between. The entire variable domain, with the rest obtained from reference TRBV5-4 and TRBJ1-4, is as follows: ETGVTQSPTHLIKTRGQQVTLRCSSQSGHNTVSWYQQALGQGPQFIFQYYREEENGRGNFPPRFSGLQFPNYSSELNVNALELDDSALYLCASSSPTSGEKLFFGSGTQLSVL.